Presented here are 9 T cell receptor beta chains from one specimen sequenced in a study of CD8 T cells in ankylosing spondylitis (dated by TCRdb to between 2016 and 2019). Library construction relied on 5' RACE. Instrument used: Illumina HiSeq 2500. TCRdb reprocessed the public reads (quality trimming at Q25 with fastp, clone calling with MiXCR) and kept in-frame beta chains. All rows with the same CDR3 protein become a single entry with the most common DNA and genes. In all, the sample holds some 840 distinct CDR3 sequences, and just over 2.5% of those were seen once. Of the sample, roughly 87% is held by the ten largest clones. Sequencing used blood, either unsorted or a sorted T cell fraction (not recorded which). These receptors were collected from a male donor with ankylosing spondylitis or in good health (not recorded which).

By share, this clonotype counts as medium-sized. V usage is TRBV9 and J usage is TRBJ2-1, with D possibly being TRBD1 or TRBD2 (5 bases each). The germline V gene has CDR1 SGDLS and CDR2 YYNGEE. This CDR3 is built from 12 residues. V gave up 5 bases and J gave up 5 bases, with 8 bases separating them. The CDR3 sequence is CASRGPNNEQFF. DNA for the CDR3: TGTGCCAGCAGGGGACCGAACAATGAGCAGTTCTTC.

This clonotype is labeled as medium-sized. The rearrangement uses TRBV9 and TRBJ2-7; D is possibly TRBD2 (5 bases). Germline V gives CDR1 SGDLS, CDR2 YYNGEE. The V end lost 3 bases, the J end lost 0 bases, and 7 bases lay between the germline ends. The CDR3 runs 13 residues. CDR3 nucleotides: TGTGCCAGCAGCGCGGGGATCTCCTACGAGCAGTACTTC. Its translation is CASSAGISYEQYF. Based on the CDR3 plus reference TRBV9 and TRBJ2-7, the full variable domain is DSGVTQTPKHLITATGQRVTLRCSPRSGDLSVYWYQQSLDQGLQFLIQYYNGEERAKGNILERFSAQQFPDLHSELNLSSLELGDSALYFCASSAGISYEQYFGPGTRLTVT.

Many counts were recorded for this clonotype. CDR3 loop: CASSVEPGPGSYNEQFF. The CDR3 region has the DNA TGTGCCAGCAGCGTAGAACCAGGGCCAGGCTCCTACAATGAGCAGTTCTTC. The chain has TRBV9 and TRBJ2-1, with D possibly matching TRBD1 (5 bases). The CDR3 length is 17 residues. Germline V CDR1 and CDR2: SGDLS, YYNGEE. V shed 0 bases and J shed 0 bases, with 13 bases lying between them.

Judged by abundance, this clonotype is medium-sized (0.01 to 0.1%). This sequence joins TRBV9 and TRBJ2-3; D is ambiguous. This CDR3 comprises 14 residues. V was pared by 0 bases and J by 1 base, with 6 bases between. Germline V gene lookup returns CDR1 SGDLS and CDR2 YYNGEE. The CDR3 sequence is CASSVGVGTDTQYF. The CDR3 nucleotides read TGTGCCAGCAGCGTAGGAGTCGGCACAGATACGCAGTATTTT.

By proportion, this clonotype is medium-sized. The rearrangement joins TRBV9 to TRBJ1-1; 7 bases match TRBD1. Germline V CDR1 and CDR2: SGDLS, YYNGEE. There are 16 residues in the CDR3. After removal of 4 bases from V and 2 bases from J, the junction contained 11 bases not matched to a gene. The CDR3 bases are TGTGCCAGCAGCCACCCACGGACAGGCGACAACACTGAAGCTTTCTTT. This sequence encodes CASSHPRTGDNTEAFF. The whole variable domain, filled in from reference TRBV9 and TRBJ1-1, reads DSGVTQTPKHLITATGQRVTLRCSPRSGDLSVYWYQQSLDQGLQFLIQYYNGEERAKGNILERFSAQQFPDLHSELNLSSLELGDSALYFCASSHPRTGDNTEAFFGQGTRLTVV.

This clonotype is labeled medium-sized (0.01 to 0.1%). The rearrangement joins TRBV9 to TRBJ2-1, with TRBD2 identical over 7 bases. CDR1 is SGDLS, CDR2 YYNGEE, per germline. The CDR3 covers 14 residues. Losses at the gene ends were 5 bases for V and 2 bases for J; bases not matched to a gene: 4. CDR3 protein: CASRGGGTYNEQFF. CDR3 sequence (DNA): TGTGCCAGCAGGGGGGGGGGTACCTACAATGAGCAGTTCTTC.

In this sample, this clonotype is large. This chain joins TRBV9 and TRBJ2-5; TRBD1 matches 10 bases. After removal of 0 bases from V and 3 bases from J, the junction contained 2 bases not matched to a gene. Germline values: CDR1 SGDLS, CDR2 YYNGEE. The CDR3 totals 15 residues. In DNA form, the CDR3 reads TGTGCCAGCAGCGTAGGGGGACAGGGGAAAGAGACCCAGTACTTC. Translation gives CASSVGGQGKETQYF. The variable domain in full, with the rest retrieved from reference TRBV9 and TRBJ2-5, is DSGVTQTPKHLITATGQRVTLRCSPRSGDLSVYWYQQSLDQGLQFLIQYYNGEERAKGNILERFSAQQFPDLHSELNLSSLELGDSALYFCASSVGGQGKETQYFGPGTRLLVL.

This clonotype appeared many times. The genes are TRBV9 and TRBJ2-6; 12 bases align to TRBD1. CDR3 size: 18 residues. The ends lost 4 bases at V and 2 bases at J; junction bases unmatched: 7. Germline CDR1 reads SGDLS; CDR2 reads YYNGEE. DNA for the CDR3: TGTGCCAGCAGCCTTACCGGGACAGGGGGCGCTGGGGCCAACGTCCTGACTTTC. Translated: CASSLTGTGGAGANVLTF.

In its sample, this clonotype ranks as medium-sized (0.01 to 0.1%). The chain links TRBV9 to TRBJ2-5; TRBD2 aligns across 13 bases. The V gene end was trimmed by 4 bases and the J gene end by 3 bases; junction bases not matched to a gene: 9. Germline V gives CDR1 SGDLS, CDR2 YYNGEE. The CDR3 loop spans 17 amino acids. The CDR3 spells CASSLHPGLAGKETQYF. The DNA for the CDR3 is TGTGCCAGCAGCTTACATCCGGGACTAGCGGGAAAAGAGACCCAGTACTTC.